This TCR beta chain was found in a study of T cells after yellow fever vaccination. The overall study: Fractions of limited cellularity were prepared by means of SMART-Seq v4 Ultra Low Input. Findings and limits, study-wide: Reappearance after the booster was observed for most primary-vaccination clones (around 95% CD4, roughly 90% CD8). Contaminating bulk clonotypes could be abundant in FACS-sorted repertoires.

The authors made TCR cDNA by 5'RACE template switching, adding a universal primer site and UMIs. MiXCR was run by TCRdb on the 5' RACE reads, yielding one entry per CDR3 protein. The sample includes 140,000 to 150,000 distinct CDR3 sequences, approximately 6.6% seen only once; the top ten take approximately 0.59%. Germline trimming cut 8 bases from V and 1 base from J; bases unmatched to any gene: 2. Germline values: CDR1 KGHDR, CDR2 SFDVKD. The length of the CDR3 is 14 residues. This clonotype was counted many times. Antigen unknown. The TCR was taken from a man under 40 who received the YFV17D yellow fever vaccine. The chain has TRBV24-1 and TRBJ2-2, with TRBD1 matching over 8 bases. The input for sequencing was CD4+ T cells sorted from PBMCs, taken 10 days after the yellow fever booster vaccination. CDR3 region: CATKGTGNTGELFF. The CDR3, as DNA: TGTGCCACCAAGGGGACAGGGAACACCGGGGAGCTGTTTTTT.